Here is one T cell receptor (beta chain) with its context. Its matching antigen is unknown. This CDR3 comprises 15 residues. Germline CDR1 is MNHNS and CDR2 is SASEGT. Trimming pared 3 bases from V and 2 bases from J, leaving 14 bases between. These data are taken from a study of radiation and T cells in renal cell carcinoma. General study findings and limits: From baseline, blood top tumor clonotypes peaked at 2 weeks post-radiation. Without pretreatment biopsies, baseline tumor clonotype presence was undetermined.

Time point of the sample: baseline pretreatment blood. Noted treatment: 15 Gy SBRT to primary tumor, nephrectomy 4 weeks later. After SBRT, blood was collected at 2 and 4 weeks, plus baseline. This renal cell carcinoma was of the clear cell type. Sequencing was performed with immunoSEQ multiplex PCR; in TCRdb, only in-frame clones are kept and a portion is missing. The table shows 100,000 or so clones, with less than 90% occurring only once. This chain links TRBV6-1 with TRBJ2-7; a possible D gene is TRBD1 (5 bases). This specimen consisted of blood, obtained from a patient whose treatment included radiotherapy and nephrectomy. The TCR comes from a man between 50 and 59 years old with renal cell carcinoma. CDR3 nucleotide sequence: TGTGCCAGCAGTGACGGTCCGGCAGGGACCTACGAGCAGTACTTC. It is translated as CASSDGPAGTYEQYF.